This T cell receptor beta chain stems from a study of cytomegalovirus exposure and HLA in healthy donors. Study-wide findings and caveats: TCR beta chains numbering some 160 were designated cytomegalovirus-associated. Using a false discovery rate of 0.05, a later analysis showed that approximately 17,000 TCR beta sequences were associated with HLA alleles. Accurate HLA-A and HLA-B prediction from TCR beta sequences was reported for most subjects.

Vbeta (60) and Jbeta (13) primers were used in the PCR. Sequencing was performed with immunoSEQ multiplex PCR; in TCRdb, only in-frame clones are kept and a portion is missing. The repertoire holds under 100,000 clones, with roughly 58% as singletons. Points on this clone: Its antigen is undetermined.

This CDR3 is built from 11 residues. V was shortened by 8 bases and J by 8 bases, with 12 bases between the two germline ends. CDR1 is LNHDA and CDR2 is SQIVND in the germline V gene (reference sequence). The chain is built from TRBV19 and TRBJ1-2; no clear D. This clonotype was sampled from a woman in her twenties or thirties in good health and CMV-seropositive. Sequencing used PBMCs. Here the CDR3 reads CASAVVSGYTF. The DNA for the CDR3 is TGTGCCAGTGCCGTTGTAAGCGGCTACACCTTC. Complete variable domain (other parts from reference TRBV19 and TRBJ1-2): DGGITQSPKYLFRKEGQNVTLSCEQNLNHDAMYWYRQDPGQGLRLIYYSQIVNDFQKGDIAEGYSVSREKKESFPLTVTSAQKNPTAFYLCASAVVSGYTFGSGTRLTVV.